This T cell receptor beta chain derives from a study of T-cell memory formation after mild COVID-19. Study-wide results and caveats: Memory sampled before infection contained some responding clones, suggesting cross-reactive memory joined. Later expanders leaned toward CD4+, whereas clones contracting from day 15 to 85 were balanced CD4/CD8.

With 1 base clipped from V and 0 bases from J, the junction kept 10 bases outside the gene matches. Germline-derived CDR1 and CDR2 are SGHKS and YYEKEE (reference sequence). There are 17 residues in the CDR3. 5'RACE primed from the constant segment yielded TCR alpha and TCR beta cDNA libraries bearing sample barcodes and UMIs. TCRdb re-called the 5' RACE reads through MiXCR, storing one row per CDR3 protein. The sample lists about 340,000 distinct CDR3 sequences, about 21% occurring once. This clonotype showed up many times. Antigen: not known. The sequenced sample consisted of PBMCs or a T cell subset sorted from them (not recorded which). The sequence derives from an adult woman who had mild COVID-19 (a few samples of this study predate the infection). Cell type and time point are not known. The V and J genes are TRBV5-5 and TRBJ2-7; 7 bases line up with TRBD2. The CDR3 DNA is TGTGCCAGCAGCTTGTCCGCACTGGGAGGGAGCTCCTACGAGCAGTACTTC. This codes for CASSLSALGGSSYEQYF.